Given below is one TCR beta chain in context. With a far larger clone one base away, a read error is the likely cause. Time point described: after trial treatment. Specified treatment: LDRT plus nivolumab, ipilimumab, low-dose cyclophosphamide and aspirin (RACIN trial). In the RACIN dose-escalation trial, donors got nivolumab plus ipilimumab with aspirin, cyclophosphamide and radiotherapy. These data are taken from a study of low-dose radiotherapy and immunotherapy resistance in tumors. Background on the study: In Cohort 2, 1 Gy per fraction was delivered every two weeks, for a total of 13 Gy over 26 weeks. From cycle 1 day 1, patients took oral aspirin 300 mg every day for four cycles.

Germline V gene sequence: CDR1 MDHEN, CDR2 SYDVKM. CDR3 length: 14 amino acids. The V end lost 6 bases, the J end lost 11 bases, and 22 bases lay between the germline ends. Alpha and beta chains were covered, as first-strand cDNA relied on TRAV- and TRBV-specific primers. TCRs underwent 15 to 20 PCR cycles of amplification with a constant-region primer and V-primer adapter. Isolated mRNA was amplified by in vitro transcription. MiXCR was run by TCRdb on the reads, yielding one entry per CDR3 protein. Among roughly 100,000 distinct CDR3 sequences listed, 20% were seen once. The source was PBMCs, collected after low-dose radiotherapy plus immunotherapy. The receptor was isolated from a male donor with prostate cancer. The chain carries TRBV28 and TRBJ2-5; no firm D call. The CDR3 nucleotides read TGTGCCAGCAGCCTCTTGGGGTCCTACAATGAGCAGTACTTC. Residues: CASSLLGSYNEQYF. The full variable domain, rest sourced from reference TRBV28 and TRBJ2-5, is DVKVTQSSRYLVKRTGEKVFLECVQDMDHENMFWYRQDPGLGLRLIYFSYDVKMKEKGDIPEGYSVSREKKERFSLILESASTNQTSMYLCASSLLGSYNEQYFGPGTRLLVL.